Shown below are 9 T cell receptor beta chains from a single sample sequenced in a study of identical twins. TCRdb re-analysed the 5' RACE reads in MiXCR, keeping a single row per CDR3 protein. The table lists roughly 1.6 million distinct CDR3 sequences, around a third of them singletons. The material sequenced was cord blood. Source of these receptors: a newborn girl in good health.

The chain joins TRBV12-3 or TRBV12-4 to TRBJ2-7; TRBD1 matches at 11 bases. V shed 6 bases and J 2 bases; nucleotides not matched to a gene: 6. The CDR3 totals 15 residues. CDR3 residues: CASSSSGQGAYEQYF. The CDR3 DNA follows: TGTGCCAGCAGCAGTTCGGGACAGGGGGCCTACGAGCAGTACTTC.

The genes are TRBV2 and TRBJ2-3; 8 bases match TRBD2. The trim removed 6 bases at V and 2 bases at J, leaving 7 bases unmatched. The CDR3 length is 15 residues. The germline V gene has CDR1 SNHLY and CDR2 FYNNEI. The CDR3 bases are TGTGCCAGCAGAAAAGGGACTAGGGCCACAGATACGCAGTATTTT. Its protein is CASRKGTRATDTQYF.

This clonotype has a handful of counts. This chain uses TRBV29-1 with TRBJ1-1, with 9 bases matching TRBD1. From germline, CDR1 is SQVTM and CDR2 ANQGSEA. The CDR3 spans 12 residues. The V gene end was trimmed by 4 bases and the J gene end by 5 bases; junction bases not matched to a gene: 2. CDR3 residues: CSVGDRGTEAFF. CDR3 coding DNA: TGCAGCGTTGGAGACAGGGGGACTGAAGCTTTCTTT.

The J gene is TRBJ1-2, the V gene TRBV6-1; D not resolved. CDR3 size: 12 residues. Germline V CDR1 and CDR2: MNHNS, SASEGT. Trimming pared 1 base from V and 7 bases from J, leaving 7 bases between. CDR3 amino acids: CASSEGGGGYTF. CDR3 DNA: TGTGCCAGCAGTGAAGGGGGTGGTGGCTACACCTTC.

For the CDR3, the DNA is TGTGCCAGCAGTGAAGCTTTACTAGCGGGGCCATCAGATACGCAGTATTTT. Translation gives CASSEALLAGPSDTQYF. The chain joins TRBV2 to TRBJ2-3; 10 bases align to TRBD2. CDR1 is SNHLY, CDR2 FYNNEI, per germline. The CDR3 totals 17 residues. The V and J ends lost 0 bases and 4 bases, in that order; junction bases with no gene match: 7.

In its sample, this clonotype was seen a few times. This chain connects TRBV4-2 to TRBJ2-1; 12 bases map to TRBD2. V shed 4 bases and J 3 bases; nucleotides not matched to a gene: 13. Germline V gene data show CDR1 as LGHNA and CDR2 as YNFKEQ. The CDR3 contains 19 residues. This CDR3 reads CASSPALAGGNLGYNEQFF. Written as DNA, the CDR3 is TGTGCCAGCAGCCCCGCACTAGCGGGAGGAAATCTAGGCTACAATGAGCAGTTCTTC.

V gene TRBV7-8 combines with J gene TRBJ2-7; D remains ambiguous. V lost 5 bases and J 2 bases, leaving 10 bases between the germline ends. The CDR3 runs to 13 residues. Germline V CDR1 and CDR2: SGHVS, FQNEAQ. Here the CDR3 DNA reads TGTGCCAGCAGCGCCGGACCTCCCTACGAGCAGTACTTC. This encodes CASSAGPPYEQYF.

The chain couples TRBV4-2 to TRBJ1-2; TRBD1 agrees at 7 bases. In germline, CDR1 is LGHNA, CDR2 YNFKEQ. The CDR3 loop spans 14 amino acids. V shed 1 base and J 4 bases; nucleotides not matched to a gene: 3. In DNA, the CDR3 is TGTGCCAGCAGCCAAGGGGGACAGAGCTATGGCTACACCTTC. Amino acid sequence: CASSQGGQSYGYTF.

Worth noting for this clonotype: One end of the junction fails to match germline, which may point to a read error. The genes are TRBV2 and TRBJ1-2, with D perhaps TRBD1 (6 bases). The CDR3 length is 15 residues. Germline V lookup: CDR1 SNHLY, CDR2 FYNNEI. CDR3 DNA sequence: TGTGCCAGCAGCAACCACAGGGAAGACTCCACTGGCTGCACCTTC. The encoded protein is CASSNHREDSTGCTF.